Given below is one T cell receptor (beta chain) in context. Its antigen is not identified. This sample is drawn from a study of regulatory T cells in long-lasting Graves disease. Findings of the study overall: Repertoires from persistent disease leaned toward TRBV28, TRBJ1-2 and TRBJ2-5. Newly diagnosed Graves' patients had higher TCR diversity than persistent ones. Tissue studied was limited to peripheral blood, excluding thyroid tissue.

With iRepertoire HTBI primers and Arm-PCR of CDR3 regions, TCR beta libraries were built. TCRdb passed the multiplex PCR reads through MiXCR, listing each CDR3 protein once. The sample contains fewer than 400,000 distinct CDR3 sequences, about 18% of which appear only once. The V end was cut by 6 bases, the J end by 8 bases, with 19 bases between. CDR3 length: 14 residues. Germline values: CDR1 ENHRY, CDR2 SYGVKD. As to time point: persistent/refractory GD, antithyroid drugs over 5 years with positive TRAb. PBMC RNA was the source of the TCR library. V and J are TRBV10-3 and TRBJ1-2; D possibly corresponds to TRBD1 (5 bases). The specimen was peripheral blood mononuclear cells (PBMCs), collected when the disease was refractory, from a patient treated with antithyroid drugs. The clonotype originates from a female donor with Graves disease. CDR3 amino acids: CAIRQQDLDEGYTF. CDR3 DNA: TGTGCCATCAGGCAACAGGATTTGGATGAAGGCTACACCTTC.